Presented here are 12 T cell receptor beta chains from one specimen sequenced in a study of blood T cell repertoires in COVID-19. Measured with immunoSEQ multiplex PCR; TCRdb has only the in-frame clones, and not every one. The repertoire holds about 30,000 clones, with 90% as singletons. Source material: peripheral blood. Receptors were obtained from a man aged 70 or older with active or convalescent COVID-19.

The chain combines TRBV5-4 with TRBJ1-2; 7 bases line up with TRBD1. Germline V CDR1 and CDR2: SGHNT, YYREEE (reference sequence). V dropped 6 bases and J dropped 7; count of bases not matched to a gene: 12. There are 14 residues in the CDR3. CDR3 in amino acids: CASNPTQGVGGYTF. The CDR3 region has the DNA TGTGCCAGCAACCCCACCCAGGGGGTCGGTGGCTACACCTTC.

This chain links TRBV28 with TRBJ2-4; D is possibly TRBD1 (6 bases). From germline, CDR1 is MDHEN and CDR2 SYDVKM. The CDR3 runs to 13 residues. Trimming took 3 bases from V and 8 from J, leaving 11 bases between them. This CDR3 is CASSLIQGYIQYF. The DNA for the CDR3 is TGTGCCAGCAGTTTGATACAGGGTTACATTCAGTACTTC.

The count of this clone is one. The chain employs TRBV7-2 and TRBJ2-2, with 10 bases that match TRBD2. With V trimmed by 1 base and J by 7 bases, 9 bases remained unmatched. CDR1 and CDR2 from the germline V gene are SGHTA and FQGNSA. This CDR3 is 17 amino acids long. The CDR3 nucleotides read TGTGCCAGCAGCTTAGGGGTTAGCGGGAGGAGTGACGGGGAGCTGTTTTTT. Residues: CASSLGVSGRSDGELFF. Using reference TRBV7-2 and TRBJ2-2 for the parts outside the CDR3, the full variable domain is GAGVSQSPSNKVTEKGKDVELRCDPISGHTALYWYRQSLGQGLEFLIYFQGNSAPDKSGLPSDRFSAERTGGSVSTLTIQRTQQEDSAVYLCASSLGVSGRSDGELFFGEGSRLTVL.

The DNA for the CDR3 is TGTGCCACCGCGGGGGGGAGTAACTATGGCTACACCTTC. As protein: CATAGGSNYGYTF. The V and J genes are TRBV24-1 and TRBJ1-2, with D maybe TRBD1 (5 bases). Germline V gene lookup returns CDR1 KGHDR and CDR2 SFDVKD. The CDR3 length is 13 residues. Trimming removed 9 bases at V and 1 base at J, with 11 bases between.

The V gene is TRBV4-2, the J gene TRBJ2-3; D perhaps matches TRBD1 (6 bases). The V and J ends lost 3 bases and 0 bases respectively, with 10 bases between them. CDR1 and CDR2 from the germline V gene are LGHNA and YNFKEQ. The CDR3 is made up of 15 amino acids. The chain's CDR3 is CASSQTGQSTDTQYF. CDR3 bases: TGTGCCAGCAGCCAGACCGGACAGAGCACAGATACGCAGTATTTT.

The chain joins TRBV5-1 to TRBJ2-1; the match to TRBD1 covers 12 bases. The CDR3 spans 14 residues. Germline CDR1 SGHRS, CDR2 YFSETQ. V trimming: 4 bases; J trimming: 8 bases; junction bases outside the gene matches: 4. The CDR3 reads CASSPGTGGYEQFF. CDR3 sequence (DNA): TGCGCCAGCAGCCCGGGGACAGGGGGCTATGAGCAGTTCTTC.

In DNA form, the CDR3 reads TGTGCCAGCAGCTCCACTAGCTACGAGCAGTACTTC. Its protein is CASSSTSYEQYF. The rearrangement joins TRBV7-2 to TRBJ2-7; the D gene is possibly TRBD2 (5 bases). CDR1 SGHTA and CDR2 FQGNSA come from the germline V gene. The CDR3 totals 12 residues. Trimming took 4 bases from V and 3 from J, leaving 7 bases between them.

The rearrangement joins TRBV6-6 to TRBJ2-1; TRBD2 matches 13 bases. The germline V gene has CDR1 MNHNY and CDR2 SVGAGI (reference sequence). The CDR3 is 17 residues long. Losses at the gene ends were 5 bases for V and 2 bases for J; bases not matched to a gene: 6. CDR3 amino acids: CASSLTSGRAAYNEQFF. CDR3 bases: TGTGCCAGCAGTCTTACTAGCGGGAGGGCGGCCTACAATGAGCAGTTCTTC.

J is TRBJ1-1 and V is TRBV5-6; D gene uncertain. The CDR3 runs 11 residues. The V gene lost 6 bases and the J gene lost 1 base, with 4 bases spanning the gap. Germline V gene data show CDR1 as SGHDT and CDR2 as YYEEEE. The chain's CDR3 is CASTGNTEAFF. DNA of the CDR3: TGTGCCAGCACGGGGAACACTGAAGCTTTCTTT. Together with reference TRBV5-6 and TRBJ1-1, the CDR3 gives the full variable domain: DAGVTQSPTHLIKTRGQQVTLRCSPKSGHDTVSWYQQALGQGPQFIFQYYEEEERQRGNFPDRFSGHQFPNYSSELNVNALLLGDSALYLCASTGNTEAFFGQGTRLTVV.

The chain links TRBV5-1 to TRBJ2-1; TRBD2 agrees at 9 bases. Germline V lookup: CDR1 SGHRS, CDR2 YFSETQ. Trimming cost V 3 bases and J 2 bases; bases outside gene matches: 6. The CDR3 runs to 16 residues. CDR3 sequence: CASSSEAGGAYNEQFF. The CDR3 region has the DNA TGCGCCAGCAGCTCTGAAGCGGGAGGCGCCTACAATGAGCAGTTCTTC.

The chain carries TRBV10-3 and TRBJ2-4; possible D gene TRBD2, 5 bases. The CDR3 sequence is 18 residues long. With 0 bases removed from V and 0 bases from J, the gap between germline ends came to 15 bases. Germline CDR1 reads ENHRY; CDR2 reads SYGVKD. CDR3 sequence (DNA): TGTGCCATCAGTGAGTCGATCTCGGGAAACCAAGCCAAAAACATTCAGTACTTC. It translates to CAISESISGNQAKNIQYF.

The chain is built from TRBV6-5 and TRBJ2-3, with 8 positions matching TRBD1. There are 14 residues in the CDR3. The V gene end was trimmed by 10 bases and the J gene end by 2 bases; junction bases not matched to a gene: 8. Looked up from germline, CDR1 is MNHEY and CDR2 is SVGAGI. DNA of the CDR3: TGTGCCACCAGAGACAGGGGACCCACAGATACGCAGTATTTT. It encodes CATRDRGPTDTQYF.